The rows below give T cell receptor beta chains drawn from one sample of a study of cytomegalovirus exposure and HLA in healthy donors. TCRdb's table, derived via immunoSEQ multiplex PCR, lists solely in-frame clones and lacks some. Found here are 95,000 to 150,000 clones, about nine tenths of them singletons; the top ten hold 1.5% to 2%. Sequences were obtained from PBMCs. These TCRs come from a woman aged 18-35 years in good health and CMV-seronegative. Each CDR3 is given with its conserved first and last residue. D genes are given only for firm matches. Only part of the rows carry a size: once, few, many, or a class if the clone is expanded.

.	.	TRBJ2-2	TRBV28	TGTGCCAGCCGAGGCCATCAGCGCACCGGGGAGCTGTTTTTT	CASRGHQRTGELFF
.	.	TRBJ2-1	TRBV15	TGTGCCACCAGCAGGAGCCGAGGGGGTTCCCCCTACAATGAGCAGTTCTTC	CATSRSRGGSPYNEQFF
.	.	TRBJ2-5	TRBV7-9	TGTGCCAGCAGCACGGCCGGGGTTAAAGAGACCCAGTACTTC	CASSTAGVKETQYF
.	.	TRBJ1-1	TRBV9	TGTGCCAGCAGCGTAGGCAGTCTGAACACTGAAGCTTTCTTT	CASSVGSLNTEAFF
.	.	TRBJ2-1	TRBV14	TGTGCCAGCAGCCACCGACAGGACCTCTACAATGAGCAGTTCTTC	CASSHRQDLYNEQFF
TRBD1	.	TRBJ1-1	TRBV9	TGTGCCAGCAGCGTAGAGACAGGGGGCGCCGACACTGAAGCTTTCTTT	CASSVETGGADTEAFF
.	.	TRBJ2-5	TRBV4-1	TGCGCCAGCAGCCCGATAATAGTAAAAGAGACCCAGTACTTC	CASSPIIVKETQYF
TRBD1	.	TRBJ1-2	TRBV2	TGTGCCAGCAGTAGGGGGCCGCTCCAGACCCCCACCTATGGCTACACCTTC	CASSRGPLQTPTYGYTF
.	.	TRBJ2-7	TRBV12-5	TGTGCTAGTGGTTTGGTGATTCGGGGCGAGCAGTACTTC	CASGLVIRGEQYF
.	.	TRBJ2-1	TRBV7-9	TGTGCCAGCAGCTCCCTCGGAGCGATATACAATGAGCAGTTCTTC	CASSSLGAIYNEQFF
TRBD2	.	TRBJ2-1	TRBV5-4	TGTGCCAGCAGCTGGGCGGGGACGGGAGGACACAATGAGCAGTTCTTC	CASSWAGTGGHNEQFF
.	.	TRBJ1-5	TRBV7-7	TGTGCTAGCAGCTTAGTCATTTGCAATCAGCCCCAGCATTTT	CASSLVICNQPQHF
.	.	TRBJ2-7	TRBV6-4	TGTGCCAGCAGGCTATCACAGGGGGAGGGCCTTAGGGAGCAGTACTTC	CASRLSQGEGLREQYF
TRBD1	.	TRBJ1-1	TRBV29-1	TGCAGCGTTGAGGGACAGGGGGCCACTGAAGCTTTCTTT	CSVEGQGATEAFF
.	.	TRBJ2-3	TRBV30	TGTGCCACCACTTATACAGATACGCAGTATTTT	CATTYTDTQYF
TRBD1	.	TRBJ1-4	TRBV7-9	TGTGCCAGCAGTTCCGGGACAGGGAATGAAAAACTGTTTTTT	CASSSGTGNEKLFF
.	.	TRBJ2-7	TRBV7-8	TGTGCCAGCAGCTATGGCGGCTCCTACGAGCAGTACTTC	CASSYGGSYEQYF
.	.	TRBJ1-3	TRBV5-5	TGTGCCAGCAGCTTGGAGGGTGGAGGATCATTTGGAAACACCATATATTTT	CASSLEGGGSFGNTIYF
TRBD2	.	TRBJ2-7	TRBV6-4	TGTGGCCAGCGGGGCTACGAGCAGTACTTC	CGQRGYEQYF
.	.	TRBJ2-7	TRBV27	TGTGCCAGCAGTTTCCGGGACAACTACGAGCAGTACTTC	CASSFRDNYEQYF
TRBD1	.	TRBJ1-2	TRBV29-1	TGCAGCGTTGTGGGACAGGGTCTCAACTATGGCTACACCTTC	CSVVGQGLNYGYTF
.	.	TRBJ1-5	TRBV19	TGTGCCAGTAGTATAGAGCGGGGGCAGGTACGTCAGCCCCAGCATTTT	CASSIERGQVRQPQHF
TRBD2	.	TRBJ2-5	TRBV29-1	TGCAGCGTCGCCGGGACAACAGCGGGAGGGAGGAAAGAGACCCAGTACTTC	CSVAGTTAGGRKETQYF
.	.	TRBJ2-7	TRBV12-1	TGTGCCAGCAGCTTTCGGGGACAGAGCTCCTACGAGCAGTACTTC	CASSFRGQSSYEQYF
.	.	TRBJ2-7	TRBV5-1	TGCGCCAGCAGCTGGGAGGACTACTACGAGCAGTACTTC	CASSWEDYYEQYF
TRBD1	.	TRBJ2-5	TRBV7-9	TGTGCCAGCAGCCCAGAGACAGGGCCCAGGGAGACCCAGTACTTC	CASSPETGPRETQYF
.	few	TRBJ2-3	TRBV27	TGTGCCAGCAGTCAGACAGATACGCAGTATTTT	CASSQTDTQYF
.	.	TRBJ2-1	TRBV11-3	TGTGCCAGCAGCTTAGGCTTTACGAGGGCCAATGAGCAGTTCTTC	CASSLGFTRANEQFF
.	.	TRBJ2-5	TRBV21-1	TGTGCCAGCAGCCCCGGCGGTCCCAAATGGGAGACCCAGTACTTC	CASSPGGPKWETQYF
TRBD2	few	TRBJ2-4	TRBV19	TGTGCCAGTCGGACTAGCGGGAGGCCTCTAGCCAAAAACATTCAGTACTTC	CASRTSGRPLAKNIQYF
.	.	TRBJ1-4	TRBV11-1	TGTGCCAGCAGCCCTCGGGGGAGGGGCGCCGTTGGAAAACTGTTTTTT	CASSPRGRGAVGKLFF
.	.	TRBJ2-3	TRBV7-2	TGTGCCAGCAGCTTAGCTGAGACTTCCGACACAGATACGCAGTATTTT	CASSLAETSDTDTQYF
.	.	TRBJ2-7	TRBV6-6	TGTGCCACCTCTAGTCGTCCTACCTACGAGCAGTACTTC	CATSSRPTYEQYF
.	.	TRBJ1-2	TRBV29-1	TGCAGCGTTGAGACGGGGGGCGCGGGCTATGGCTACACCTTC	CSVETGGAGYGYTF
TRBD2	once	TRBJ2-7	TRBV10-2	TGCGCCAGCAGTGGGGGGGGCGAGCAGTACTTC	CASSGGGEQYF